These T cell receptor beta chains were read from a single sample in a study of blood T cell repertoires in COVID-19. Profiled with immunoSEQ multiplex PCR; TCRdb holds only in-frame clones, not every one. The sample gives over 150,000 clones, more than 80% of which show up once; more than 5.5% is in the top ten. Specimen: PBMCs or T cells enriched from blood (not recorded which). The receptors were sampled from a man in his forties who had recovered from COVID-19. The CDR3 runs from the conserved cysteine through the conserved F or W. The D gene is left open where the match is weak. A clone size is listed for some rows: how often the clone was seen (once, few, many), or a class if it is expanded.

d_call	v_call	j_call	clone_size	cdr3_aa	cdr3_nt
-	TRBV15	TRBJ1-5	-	CATSRDPNQPQHF	TGTGCCACCAGCAGAGATCCGAATCAGCCCCAGCATTTT
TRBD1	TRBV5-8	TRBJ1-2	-	CASSQPGTGLYGYTF	TGTGCCAGCAGCCAGCCCGGGACAGGGCTCTATGGCTACACCTTC
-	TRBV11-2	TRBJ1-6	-	CASSHINSPLHF	TGTGCCAGCAGCCACATAAATTCACCCCTCCACTTT
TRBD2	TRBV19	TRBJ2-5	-	CASTRTSGRVGQETQYF	TGTGCCAGTACCAGGACTAGCGGGAGGGTAGGTCAAGAGACCCAGTACTTC
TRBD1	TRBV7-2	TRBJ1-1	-	CASSLAGTGGGRGTEAFF	TGTGCCAGCAGCTTAGCGGGGACAGGGGGAGGAAGGGGCACTGAAGCTTTCTTT
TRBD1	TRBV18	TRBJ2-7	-	CASSSRQGEFDEQYF	TGTGCCAGCTCATCGAGACAGGGTGAATTCGACGAGCAGTACTTC
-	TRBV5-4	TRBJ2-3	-	CASSLTLGQGPDTQYF	TGTGCCAGCAGCTTGACCCTGGGGCAGGGCCCAGATACGCAGTATTTT
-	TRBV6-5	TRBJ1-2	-	CAGANWGQGRNGYTF	TGTGCCGGAGCCAATTGGGGGCAGGGAAGGAATGGCTACACCTTC
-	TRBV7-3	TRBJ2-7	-	CASSWGSSYEQYF	TGTGCCAGCAGCTGGGGCAGTTCCTACGAGCAGTACTTC
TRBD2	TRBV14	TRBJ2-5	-	CASRKSSGRNETQYF	TGTGCCAGCAGAAAGAGTAGCGGGAGGAACGAGACCCAGTACTTC
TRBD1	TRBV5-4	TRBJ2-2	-	CASSLRQGVGTGELFF	TGTGCCAGCAGCTTAAGACAGGGGGTTGGGACCGGGGAGCTGTTTTTT
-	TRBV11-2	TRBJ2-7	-	CASSKGLGASYEQYF	TGTGCCAGCAGCAAAGGACTGGGGGCGTCCTACGAGCAGTACTTC
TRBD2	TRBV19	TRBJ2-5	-	CASSGTSGGKETQYF	TGTGCCAGTAGTGGGACTAGCGGGGGGAAAGAGACCCAGTACTTC
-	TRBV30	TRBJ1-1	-	CAWSRDTSPTEAFF	TGTGCCTGGAGTAGGGACACCAGTCCCACTGAAGCTTTCTTT
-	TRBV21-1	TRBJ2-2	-	CARPRGAGGLGTGELFF	TGTGCCAGGCCCCGGGGAGCGGGGGGGCTGGGCACCGGGGAGCTGTTTTTT
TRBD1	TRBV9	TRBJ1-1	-	CASSGPPGTGNTEAFF	TGTGCCAGCAGCGGCCCCCCCGGGACAGGAAACACTGAAGCTTTCTTT
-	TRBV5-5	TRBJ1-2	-	CASSLGRGDGYTF	TGTGCCAGCAGCCTTGGAAGGGGTGACGGCTACACCTTC
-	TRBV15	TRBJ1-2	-	CATRAGDGYTF	TGTGCCACCAGAGCAGGGGACGGCTACACCTTC
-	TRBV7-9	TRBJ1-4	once	CASSLEVVGEKLFF	TGTGCCAGCAGCTTAGAAGTGGTCGGGGAAAAACTGTTTTTT
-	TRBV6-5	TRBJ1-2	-	CASSGKRGGYTF	TGTGCCAGCAGCGGGAAACGAGGAGGCTACACCTTC
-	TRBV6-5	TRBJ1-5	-	CASSYRVNQPQHF	TGTGCCAGCAGTTACCGGGTCAATCAGCCCCAGCATTTT
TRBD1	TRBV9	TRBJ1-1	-	CASSPRGQGNTEAFF	TGTGCCAGCAGCCCCCGAGGACAGGGGAACACTGAAGCTTTCTTT
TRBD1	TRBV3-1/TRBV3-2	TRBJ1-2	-	CASSQGSATGFSNYGYTF	TGTGCCAGCAGCCAAGGGTCCGCGACAGGGTTTTCGAACTATGGCTACACCTTC
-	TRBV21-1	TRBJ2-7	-	CASSAGKGHFTYEQYF	TGTGCCAGCAGCGCAGGGAAGGGGCACTTCACCTACGAGCAGTACTTC
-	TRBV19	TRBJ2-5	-	CASSIEGSQETQYF	TGTGCCAGTAGTATAGAGGGCAGTCAAGAGACCCAGTACTTC
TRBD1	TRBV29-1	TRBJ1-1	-	CSAGGAGIEAFF	TGCAGCGCAGGGGGGGCGGGTATTGAAGCTTTCTTT
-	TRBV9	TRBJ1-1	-	CASSVGRGGTEAFF	TGTGCCAGCAGCGTAGGGAGAGGGGGAACTGAAGCTTTCTTT
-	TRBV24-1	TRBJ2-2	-	CATSETRANTGELFF	TGTGCCACCAGTGAGACTCGGGCGAACACCGGGGAGCTGTTTTTT
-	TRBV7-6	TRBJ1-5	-	CASSFGQGWNQPQHF	TGTGCCAGCAGCTTCGGGCAGGGGTGGAATCAGCCCCAGCATTTT
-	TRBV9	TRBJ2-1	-	CASSVRTAKNEQFF	TGTGCCAGCAGCGTACGGACAGCCAAGAATGAGCAGTTCTTC
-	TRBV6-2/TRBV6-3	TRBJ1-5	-	CASSPHLNRARGNQPQHF	TGTGCCAGCAGCCCCCACCTCAACAGGGCTCGGGGCAATCAGCCCCAGCATTTT
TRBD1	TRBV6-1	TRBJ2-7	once	CASSETGAPSYEQYF	TGTGCCAGCAGTGAGACAGGGGCTCCTTCCTACGAGCAGTACTTC
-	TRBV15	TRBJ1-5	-	CATSRDGTPYSNQPQHF	TGTGCCACCAGCAGAGATGGGACACCCTATAGCAATCAGCCCCAGCATTTT
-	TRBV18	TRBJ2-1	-	CASSPPKGQSSYNEQFF	TGTGCCAGCTCACCACCCAAGGGGCAGAGCTCCTACAATGAGCAGTTCTTC
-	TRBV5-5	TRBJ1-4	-	CASSFGGAGEKLFF	TGTGCCAGCAGCTTCGGGGGGGCAGGTGAAAAACTGTTTTTT
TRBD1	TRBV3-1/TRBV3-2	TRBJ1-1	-	CASSLLTGTTEAFF	TGTGCCAGCAGCCTACTGACAGGGACGACTGAAGCTTTCTTT
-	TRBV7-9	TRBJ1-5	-	CASSLAGDSNQPQHF	TGTGCCAGCAGCTTAGCCGGAGATAGCAATCAGCCCCAGCATTTT
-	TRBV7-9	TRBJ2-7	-	CASSLVALEAEQYF	TGTGCCAGCAGCTTAGTGGCACTTGAGGCCGAGCAGTACTTC
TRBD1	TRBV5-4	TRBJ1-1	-	CASSGQVNTEAFF	TGTGCCAGCAGCGGACAGGTGAACACTGAAGCTTTCTTT
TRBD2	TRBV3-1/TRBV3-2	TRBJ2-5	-	CASSQDRGGEETQYF	TGTGCCAGCAGCCAAGATCGGGGAGGGGAGGAGACCCAGTACTTC
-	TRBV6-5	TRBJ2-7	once	CASGPSGLDPTQQYF	TGTGCCAGCGGCCCGTCGGGACTGGACCCTACGCAGCAGTACTTC
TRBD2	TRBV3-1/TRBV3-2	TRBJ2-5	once	CASSQVSSGGGRETQYF	TGTGCCAGCAGCCAAGTAAGCAGCGGGGGGGGTCGGGAGACCCAGTACTTC
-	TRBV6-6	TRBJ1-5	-	CASLQQGGQPQHF	TGTGCCAGCCTTCAGCAGGGAGGTCAGCCCCAGCATTTT
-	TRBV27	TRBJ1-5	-	CASRMTVNQPQHF	TGTGCCAGCAGGATGACAGTAAATCAGCCCCAGCATTTT